These 15 T cell receptor beta chains share one sample of origin, sequenced in a study of blood T cells in healthy people across ages. The second PCR ran about 6 to 11 cycles with a sample-barcoded 5' primer and J-beta primers. One entry per CDR3 protein, called by TCRdb with MiXCR from the 5' RACE reads. The data contain hundreds of thousands of distinct CDR3 sequences, around 28% of them singletons. The sequenced material came from blood. These receptors originate from an elderly woman in good health.

This clonotype was seen a handful of times. The chain employs TRBV10-3 and TRBJ1-5, with 8 bases matching TRBD1. CDR1 and CDR2 (germline): ENHRY, SYGVKD. Germline trimming cut 6 bases from V and 3 bases from J; bases unmatched to any gene: 1. This CDR3 region has 13 residues. As DNA, the CDR3 is TGTGCCATCAGGGACAGGGACAATCAGCCCCAGCATTTT. Encoded protein: CAIRDRDNQPQHF.

In this sample, this clonotype turned up many times. This chain uses TRBV3-1 with TRBJ2-5; D gene unclear. CDR3 size: 14 residues. Trimming removed 1 base from V and 5 bases from J, with 11 bases in between. Per the germline V gene, CDR1 is LGHDT and CDR2 is YNNKEL (reference sequence). CDR3 nucleotide sequence: TGTGCCAGCAGCCAAGGACTCGTGAGTGAGACCCAGTACTTC. It codes for CASSQGLVSETQYF.

With regard to this clonotype: One end of the junction is discordant with germline, which a read error may explain. V usage is TRBV12-3 or TRBV12-4 and J usage is TRBJ1-1; D call uncertain. CDR3 length: 15 amino acids. In DNA form, the CDR3 reads TGTGCAAGCAGCCACGGGAACAGCATGAACACTGAAGCTTTCTTT. It codes for CASSHGNSMNTEAFF.

As concerns this clonotype: Given a much more abundant clone one base away, this may be a read error. The DNA of the CDR3 is TGTGCCAGCAGCGGAGAGGGAGGACTCTACGAGCAGTACTTC. Amino acids: CASSGEGGLYEQYF. V usage is TRBV9 and J usage is TRBJ2-7, with D perhaps matching TRBD2 (6 bases). Germline lookup yields CDR1 SGDLS and CDR2 YYNGEE. The V and J ends lost 3 bases and 3 bases respectively, with 13 bases between them. CDR3 length: 14 amino acids. Complete variable domain (other parts from reference TRBV9 and TRBJ2-7): DSGVTQTPKHLITATGQRVTLRCSPRSGDLSVYWYQQSLDQGLQFLIQYYNGEERAKGNILERFSAQQFPDLHSELNLSSLELGDSALYFCASSGEGGLYEQYFGPGTRLTVT.

With regard to this clonotype: This sequence may be a read error, since a much larger clone differs from it by one base. The rearrangement joins TRBV5-1 to TRBJ2-6; weak D call: TRBD1 (6 bases). This CDR3 is built from 18 residues. CDR1 SGHRS and CDR2 YFSETQ come from the germline V gene. DNA of the CDR3: TGCGCCAGCAGCCATCATCAATTGGACAGCTCTGGGGCCAACGTCCGGACTTTC. It yields the protein CASSHHQLDSSGANVRTF.

This clonotype has ten or more counts. The chain is built from TRBV4-1 and TRBJ1-2; maybe TRBD1 (6 bases). The CDR3 spans 15 residues. V was pared by 1 base and J by 4 bases, with 13 bases between. Germline CDR1 and CDR2: MGHRA and YSYEKL. The DNA of the CDR3 is TGCGCCAGCAGCCAAGGCTTTACAGGGCCCTATGGCTACACCTTC. Residues: CASSQGFTGPYGYTF.

For this clonotype: A much bigger clone sits one base away, suggesting this may be a read error. The gene calls are TRBV20-1 and TRBJ2-5; D assignment may be TRBD1 or TRBD2 (5 bases each). Germline V gene data show CDR1 as DFQATT and CDR2 as SNEGSKA (reference sequence). The CDR3 contains 13 residues. V was pared by 6 bases and J by 7 bases, with 18 bases between. The DNA of the CDR3 is TGCAGTGCAAAGGGACGGGACCGGCGGACCCAGTACTTC. It yields the protein CSAKGRDRRTQYF.

This clonotype was detected ten times or more. At one end, the junction sequence differs from germline, possibly due to a read error. The chain carries TRBV5-1 and TRBJ2-5; no clear D. The CDR3 is 13 amino acids. CDR1 is SGHRS and CDR2 is YFSETQ in the germline V gene. CDR3 protein: CASSLSGQETQYF. The CDR3 coding sequence is TGTGCCAGCAGCTTATCAGGCCAAGAGACCCAGTACTTC.

This rearrangement joins TRBV4-2 to TRBJ2-3; 7 bases line up with TRBD2. In germline, CDR1 is LGHNA, CDR2 YNFKEQ. The CDR3 consists of 15 residues. The trim removed 4 bases at V and 4 bases at J, leaving 8 bases unmatched. CDR3 DNA sequence: TGTGCCAGCAGCCGGAGAGGGGAGGGAGCAGATACGCAGTATTTT. It specifies CASSRRGEGADTQYF.

On this clonotype: The junction and the germline gene differ at one end; a read error may be behind it. The chain links TRBV19 to TRBJ2-5; possibly TRBD1 or TRBD2 for D (6 bases each). The CDR3 sequence is 16 residues long. CDR1 is LNHDA, CDR2 SQIVND, per germline (reference sequence). In DNA form, the CDR3 reads TGTACCAGTCGCAGGTTGGGGGGCCAAACCCAAGAGACCCAGTACTTC. Protein sequence: CTSRRLGGQTQETQYF.

In its sample, this clonotype was seen many times. The V gene is TRBV6-5, the J gene TRBJ2-7, with D maybe TRBD1 (6 bases). Trimming stripped 5 bases from V and 2 bases from J, with 22 bases between. Looked up from germline, CDR1 is MNHEY and CDR2 is SVGAGI. CDR3 length: 17 amino acids. CDR3 region: CASSRKAPGQGTYEQYF. DNA of the CDR3: TGTGCCAGCAGTCGTAAAGCACCGGGACAAGGGACCTACGAGCAGTACTTC.

In regard to this clonotype: A much larger clonotype is one base distant, so this may be a read error. The rearrangement uses TRBV5-1 and TRBJ2-1, with 10 positions matching TRBD1. CDR3 length: 12 amino acids. V gave up 7 bases and J gave up 10 bases; unmatched junction bases: 5. Looked up from germline, CDR1 is SGHRS and CDR2 is YFSETQ. The CDR3 region has the DNA TGCGCCAGCGGGACAGGGGCTTACGAGCAGTTCTTC. Amino acids: CASGTGAYEQFF.

This clonotype was detected a few times. This chain links TRBV24-1 with TRBJ2-3; TRBD1 or TRBD2 may be the D gene (6 bases each). Between the trimmed V and J ends, which lost 8 bases and 4 bases, there was a span of 12 bases. Germline values: CDR1 KGHDR, CDR2 SFDVKD. The CDR3 consists of 13 residues. CDR3 sequence: CATIKGGADTQYF. CDR3 nucleotides: TGTGCCACCATAAAGGGGGGTGCAGATACGCAGTATTTT.

This clonotype has at least ten counts. This chain links TRBV7-2 with TRBJ2-6, with TRBD1 as a possible D gene (6 bases). The CDR3 contains 17 residues. V lost 0 bases, J lost 4 bases, and 13 bases lay in between. Germline assignment: CDR1 SGHTA and CDR2 FQGNSA. The CDR3 nucleotides are TGTGCCAGCAGCTTAGCTACAGGGTCGGGCGGGGCCAACGTCCTGACTTTC. Translated: CASSLATGSGGANVLTF.

Worth noting for this clonotype: A clone one base away is much larger, so this may be a read error. This chain connects TRBV7-2 to TRBJ1-5; weak D call: TRBD1 (6 bases). Trimming took off 5 bases at V and 3 bases at J, with 14 bases between the two ends. Germline V CDR1 and CDR2: SGHTA, FQGNSA. This CDR3 is built from 15 residues. CDR3 region: CASSPDSMHNQPQHF. The CDR3 DNA reads as TGTGCCAGCAGCCCGGACAGCATGCACAATCAGCCCCAGCATTTT.